A selection of T cell receptor beta chains follows, all from one sample in a study of T cells after yellow fever vaccination. TCRdb itself ran the 5' RACE reads through MiXCR, one entry per CDR3 protein. The table records tens of thousands of distinct CDR3 sequences, 7.4% of them present only once. Specimen: CD8+ T cells sorted from PBMCs, collected 15 days after the yellow fever booster vaccination. Receptors were obtained from a man aged 25-45 years who received the YFV17D yellow fever vaccine. Each CDR3 is given with its conserved first and last residue. The D gene is left open where the match is weak. Clone size appears in some rows only: once, few, many, or a class for an expanded clone.

j_call | v_call | clone_size | d_call | cdr3_aa | cdr3_nt
TRBJ2-1 | TRBV27 | many | TRBD2 | CASSLVAGSSYNEQFF | TGTGCCAGCAGTTTAGTAGCGGGAAGCTCCTACAATGAGCAGTTCTTC
TRBJ2-2 | TRBV20-1 | many | . | CSARELRRERSGELFF | TGCAGTGCTAGAGAACTACGGAGAGAGAGGTCCGGGGAGCTGTTTTTT
TRBJ2-1 | TRBV12-3/TRBV12-4 | many | . | CASSGTNNEQFF | TGTGCCAGCAGCGGGACAAACAATGAGCAGTTCTTC
TRBJ1-5 | TRBV11-2 | few | TRBD1 | CASSPDYRDRKSNQPQHF | TGTGCCAGCAGCCCAGATTACCGGGACAGAAAAAGTAATCAGCCCCAGCATTTT
TRBJ2-5 | TRBV30 | many | . | CAWRADPSGTQYF | TGTGCCTGGAGGGCCGACCCTAGTGGGACCCAGTACTTC
TRBJ2-7 | TRBV30 | few | . | CAWSVVGPLDEQYF | TGTGCCTGGAGTGTAGTCGGGCCGTTGGACGAGCAGTACTTC
TRBJ1-1 | TRBV25-1 | many | . | CASKAAGHGFMNTEAFF | TGTGCCAGCAAGGCGGCGGGACATGGCTTCATGAACACTGAAGCTTTCTTT
TRBJ2-4 | TRBV7-9 | many | . | CASSLGAGGISDIQYF | TGTGCCAGCAGCTTAGGGGCAGGGGGGATTTCGGACATTCAGTACTTC
TRBJ2-7 | TRBV28 | many | . | CASSLEGNEQYF | TGTGCCAGCAGTTTGGAGGGAAATGAGCAGTACTTC
TRBJ2-4 | TRBV11-1 | many | TRBD2 | CASSLSPSGKWSRGNKNIQYF | TGTGCCAGCAGCTTAAGTCCTAGCGGGAAATGGAGTCGAGGGAACAAAAACATTCAGTACTTC
TRBJ2-3 | TRBV29-1 | many | . | CSVVGSPIGTSTDTQYF | TGCAGCGTTGTCGGGAGTCCGATAGGAACTAGCACAGATACGCAGTATTTT
TRBJ2-3 | TRBV6-2/TRBV6-3 | many | . | CASSYSAYGTDTQYF | TGTGCCAGCAGTTACTCGGCTTATGGCACAGATACGCAGTATTTT
TRBJ1-1 | TRBV29-1 | many | . | CSDGVTEAFF | TGCAGCGACGGGGTCACTGAAGCTTTCTTT
TRBJ2-5 | TRBV5-1 | . | . | CASSLVSGGEETQYF | TGCGCCAGCAGCTTGGTCTCAGGGGGGGAAGAGACCCAGTACTTC
TRBJ2-5 | TRBV20-1 | many | . | CSANERVQETQYF | TGCAGTGCTAACGAGAGGGTCCAAGAGACCCAGTACTTC
TRBJ2-2 | TRBV4-3 | many | TRBD2 | CASSQDTSANTGELFF | TGCGCCAGCAGCCAAGATACTAGCGCAAACACCGGGGAGCTGTTTTTT
TRBJ1-1 | TRBV14 | many | . | CASSQGWNTEAFF | TGTGCCAGCAGCCAAGGGTGGAACACTGAAGCTTTCTTT
TRBJ2-7 | TRBV7-8 | many | TRBD2 | CASSPSGRPSYEQYF | TGTGCCAGCAGCCCGAGCGGGAGGCCCTCCTACGAGCAGTACTTC
TRBJ1-2 | TRBV5-1 | many | TRBD1 | CASSRDRVFYGYTF | TGCGCCAGCAGCAGGGACAGGGTATTCTATGGCTACACCTTC
TRBJ2-7 | TRBV7-6 | many | . | CASSGTTGSYEQYF | TGTGCCAGCAGCGGCACGACAGGCTCCTACGAGCAGTACTTC
TRBJ1-2 | TRBV27 | few | . | CASSLSWGPNNYGYTF | TGTGCCAGCAGTTTATCTTGGGGCCCAAATAACTATGGCTACACCTTC
TRBJ2-2 | TRBV6-4 | many | . | CASSEQLAGELFF | TGTGCCAGCAGTGAGCAGCTGGCGGGGGAGCTGTTTTTT
TRBJ2-7 | TRBV5-1 | once | . | CASSLAPQGTYEHYF | TGCGCCAGCAGCTTGGCTCCACAGGGTACTTACGAGCATTACTTC
TRBJ1-1 | TRBV27 | many | . | CASSLGATNTEAFF | TGTGCCAGCAGTTTAGGGGCAACAAACACTGAAGCTTTCTTT
TRBJ2-2 | TRBV21-1 | many | . | CASSKVYSGGNTGELFF | TGTGCCAGCAGCAAAGTCTATAGCGGGGGAAACACCGGGGAGCTGTTTTTT
TRBJ2-7 | TRBV30 | many | . | CAWSKVIGFSWDHEQYF | TGTGCCTGGAGTAAAGTGATTGGGTTTTCCTGGGATCACGAGCAGTACTTC
TRBJ2-1 | TRBV4-3 | many | . | CASSQANNEQFF | TGCGCCAGCAGCCAAGCTAACAATGAGCAGTTCTTC
TRBJ2-5 | TRBV9 | . | TRBD2 | CASSVGTSEQETQYF | TGTGCCAGCAGCGTCGGGACTAGCGAACAAGAGACCCAGTACTTC
TRBJ2-1 | TRBV4-1 | . | TRBD2 | CASSQGDASGSYNEQFF | TGCGCCAGCAGCCAAGGGGATGCTAGCGGTTCCTACAATGAGCAGTTCTTC
TRBJ1-4 | TRBV7-2 | many | TRBD1 | CASSPYPQGWSEKLFF | TGTGCCAGCAGCCCCTATCCACAGGGGTGGAGTGAAAAACTGTTTTTT
TRBJ2-3 | TRBV7-9 | . | TRBD2 | CASSGIRGGTDTQYF | TGTGCCAGCAGTGGGATCCGGGGGGGCACAGATACGCAGTATTTT
TRBJ1-6 | TRBV7-8 | many | . | CATSTGDNSPLHF | TGTGCCACCTCAACCGGGGATAATTCACCCCTCCACTTT
TRBJ2-7 | TRBV5-1 | many | . | CASSSPELTYEQYF | TGCGCCAGCAGCTCTCCTGAACTTACCTACGAGCAGTACTTC
TRBJ2-3 | TRBV28 | many | TRBD2 | CASSLLGLAGPLTDTQYF | TGTGCCAGCAGTTTATTGGGACTAGCGGGGCCCCTCACAGATACGCAGTATTTT
TRBJ1-1 | TRBV7-8 | few | . | CASSFKGRGSRLDTEAFF | TGTGCCAGCAGCTTCAAAGGTAGAGGAAGTCGTTTAGACACTGAAGCTTTCTTT
TRBJ2-7 | TRBV6-5 | many | . | CASSYDETYEQYF | TGTGCCAGCAGTTATGACGAAACCTACGAGCAGTACTTC
TRBJ2-1 | TRBV5-6 | many | TRBD2 | CASSLDLAGGYNEQFF | TGTGCCAGCAGTTTGGATCTAGCGGGAGGGTACAATGAGCAGTTCTTC
TRBJ1-1 | TRBV7-8 | many | . | CASSLALQGSYTEAFF | TGTGCCAGCAGCTTAGCCCTACAGGGATCGTACACTGAAGCTTTCTTT
TRBJ2-7 | TRBV12-3/TRBV12-4 | many | . | CASAQGVHEQYF | TGTGCCAGCGCACAGGGAGTACACGAGCAGTACTTC
TRBJ2-5 | TRBV7-9 | many | TRBD2 | CASSTSGSRRETQYF | TGTGCCAGCAGCACTAGCGGGAGTCGACGAGAGACCCAGTACTTC
TRBJ2-3 | TRBV4-3 | many | TRBD2 | CASSQGVSGRLEDTQYF | TGCGCCAGCAGCCAAGGTGTAAGCGGGAGACTTGAAGATACGCAGTATTTT
TRBJ2-1 | TRBV11-2 | few | TRBD2 | CASRRAGLASVDEQFF | TGTGCCAGCAGACGCGCGGGACTAGCTTCAGTTGATGAGCAGTTCTTC
TRBJ2-2 | TRBV27 | many | . | CASSLLSSRELFF | TGTGCCAGCAGTCTCCTTTCCTCGAGGGAGCTGTTTTTT
TRBJ1-4 | TRBV10-3 | many | . | CAISTESGQGREKLFF | TGTGCCATCAGTACCGAATCTGGGCAGGGAAGGGAAAAACTGTTTTTT
TRBJ1-2 | TRBV19 | many | . | CASSIVSRDGYTF | TGTGCCAGTAGTATAGTTTCGAGGGATGGCTACACCTTC
TRBJ2-7 | TRBV7-6 | many | . | CASSPSPYEQYF | TGTGCCAGCAGCCCCTCCCCCTACGAGCAGTACTTC